A selection of T cell receptor beta chains follows, all from one sample in a study of PD-1 blockade in classical Hodgkin lymphoma. The repertoire was sequenced with immunoSEQ multiplex PCR; TCRdb's copy has only in-frame clones and lacks some. The data show 20,000 to 30,000 clones, more than 60% seen once. The source was peripheral blood mononuclear cells (PBMCs), collected before the second cycle of nivolumab. The receptors here all came from a human donor with classical Hodgkin lymphoma. The CDR3 runs from the conserved cysteine through the conserved F or W. The D gene is left open where the match is weak. Expanded clones get a size class; other rows say once, few or many, or leave the size out.

clone size	D gene	J gene	V gene	CDR3 DNA	CDR3 protein
NA	TRBD2	TRBJ2-7	TRBV5-4	TGTGCCAGCAGCAGGACTAGCGGGAGAGCGTACGAGCAGTACTTC	CASSRTSGRAYEQYF
NA	NA	TRBJ1-2	TRBV27	TGTGCCAGCAGTTCCCTCCTTGGGGGGGCGTATGGCTACACCTTC	CASSSLLGGAYGYTF
once	TRBD2	TRBJ2-5	TRBV28	TGTGCCAGCAGACCGACTAGCGGGATAACCCAAGAGACCCAGTACTTC	CASRPTSGITQETQYF
NA	NA	TRBJ2-1	TRBV11-2	TGTGCCAGCAGCCAGGGCTGGAGCGCCACCCAATACAATGAGCAGTTCTTC	CASSQGWSATQYNEQFF
once	NA	TRBJ2-7	TRBV4-2	TGTGCCAGCAGCCAAGTGGACGAGGGTAGCGGCATCTCCTACGAGCAGTACTTC	CASSQVDEGSGISYEQYF
NA	NA	TRBJ2-7	TRBV6-5	TGTGCCAGCAGTACTAGCTCCCTAGGCTCCTACGAGCAGTACTTC	CASSTSSLGSYEQYF
few	NA	TRBJ2-7	TRBV9	TGTGCCAGCAGCCGACTTCAAAGGCCTTTCGAGCAGTACTTC	CASSRLQRPFEQYF
NA	NA	TRBJ1-3	TRBV6-4	TGTGCCACCTCCGGACGTGATTACACCATATATTTT	CATSGRDYTIYF
NA	TRBD2	TRBJ2-2	TRBV28	TGTGCCACCAACTTAGCGGGAGCCACCGGGGAGCTGTTTTTT	CATNLAGATGELFF
NA	TRBD2	TRBJ2-7	TRBV4-3	TGCGCCAGCAGCGTACTAGCGGGAGGCTACGAGCAGTACTTC	CASSVLAGGYEQYF
NA	NA	TRBJ2-5	TRBV25-1	TGTGCCAGCAGTGAAGCCGGAGTGGAGACCCAGTACTTC	CASSEAGVETQYF
NA	TRBD2	TRBJ2-7	TRBV4-3	TGCGCCAGCAGCCAGGCCTTGGGACTAGGTGCCTACGAGCAGTACTTC	CASSQALGLGAYEQYF
NA	NA	TRBJ2-1	TRBV7-6	TGTGCCAGCAGAAGACAGGCGGAGGGGATATACAATGAGCAGTTCTTC	CASRRQAEGIYNEQFF
NA	TRBD1	TRBJ1-1	TRBV6-6	TGTGCCAGCAGTTACGGGACAGGGGGCAAGAACACTGAAGCTTTCTTT	CASSYGTGGKNTEAFF
NA	TRBD2	TRBJ2-2	TRBV19	TGTGCCAGTAGTATAGGAACTAGCGGGAACACCGGGGAGCTGTTTTTT	CASSIGTSGNTGELFF
NA	TRBD1	TRBJ2-7	TRBV27	TGTGCCAGCAGTTTAGATGGACAGGGCTCCTACGAGCAGTACTTC	CASSLDGQGSYEQYF
few	TRBD1	TRBJ2-1	TRBV7-9	TGTGCCAGCAGCCTAGGACAGGGGGCGAGAAATGAGCAGTTCTTC	CASSLGQGARNEQFF
once	NA	TRBJ1-2	TRBV6-5	TGTGCCAGCAGTCGTAACTATGGCTACACCTTC	CASSRNYGYTF
NA	NA	TRBJ2-1	TRBV18	TGTGCCAGCTCACCGACCTTAGAGAGCGATGAGCAGTTCTTC	CASSPTLESDEQFF
few	NA	TRBJ1-4	TRBV28	TGTGCCAGCAGTTTCGCTGCTCGCACTAATGAAAAACTGTTTTTT	CASSFAARTNEKLFF
NA	NA	TRBJ2-3	TRBV13	TGTGCCAGCAGCCATCCGGGACAAGACACAGATACGCAGTATTTT	CASSHPGQDTDTQYF
NA	NA	TRBJ1-2	TRBV10-3	TGTGCCATCAGTGAGGAAAGGGAAGTTACTGGCTACACCTTC	CAISEEREVTGYTF
NA	NA	TRBJ2-7	TRBV25-1	TGTGCCAGCAGTGAATTTGCTAAGGGCGGCTCCTACGAGCAGTACTTC	CASSEFAKGGSYEQYF
NA	TRBD1	TRBJ2-1	TRBV11-2	TGTGCCAGCAGCTTAGAGGGCCAGGGGGCATACAATGAGCAGTTCTTC	CASSLEGQGAYNEQFF
few	TRBD2	TRBJ2-1	TRBV18	TGTGCCAGCTCAGTTACTAGCGGTTACAATGAGCAGTTCTTC	CASSVTSGYNEQFF
NA	TRBD2	TRBJ2-1	TRBV11-3	TGTGCCAGCAGCTTTGGGGGGAGGGTGGACAATGAGCAGTTCTTC	CASSFGGRVDNEQFF
NA	TRBD2	TRBJ2-5	TRBV5-4	TGTGCCAGCAGCCCCGGGCTAGCGGGGTTCCAAGAGACCCAGTACTTC	CASSPGLAGFQETQYF
NA	TRBD2	TRBJ2-1	TRBV29-1	TGCAGCGTGCTAGCGGCCCACAATGAGCAGTTCTTC	CSVLAAHNEQFF
NA	NA	TRBJ1-2	TRBV6-5	TGTGCCAGCAGTCGACTGGGAGACTATGGCTACACCTTC	CASSRLGDYGYTF
NA	NA	TRBJ2-7	TRBV29-1	TGCAGCGTTGGCAGGACACTGTTATTGGACGAGCAGTACTTC	CSVGRTLLLDEQYF
once	NA	TRBJ2-2	TRBV2	TGTGCCAGCAGTGACCTCACCGGACTTCTGGGGGAGCTGTTTTTT	CASSDLTGLLGELFF
NA	NA	TRBJ2-3	TRBV6-6	TGTGCCAGCAGTTACTTAGCCGATACGCAGTATTTT	CASSYLADTQYF
NA	NA	TRBJ1-5	TRBV9	TGTGCCAGCAGCGTGGCAGGGCACCAGCCCCAGCATTTT	CASSVAGHQPQHF
NA	NA	TRBJ2-7	TRBV9	TGTGCCAGCAGCGTGAGCGCAACCTACGAGCAGTACTTC	CASSVSATYEQYF
NA	TRBD1	TRBJ2-7	TRBV6-5	TGTGCCAGCAGTTACTCGAGGAGGACAGGACGGTACGAGCAGTACTTC	CASSYSRRTGRYEQYF
NA	NA	TRBJ1-1	TRBV30	TGTGCCTGGAGTGTACGGGGGGAGGCTTTCTTT	CAWSVRGEAFF
NA	NA	TRBJ1-1	TRBV5-1	TGCGCCAGCAGCTTGACGGGTAAGAACACTGAAGCTTTCTTT	CASSLTGKNTEAFF
once	NA	TRBJ2-7	TRBV9	TGTGCCAGCAGCGTAGACATGAAACACGAGCAGTACTTC	CASSVDMKHEQYF
NA	NA	TRBJ1-4	TRBV9	TGTGCCAGCAGCCCCGAGGGGAATCCTGGGGAAAAACTGTTTTTT	CASSPEGNPGEKLFF
NA	NA	TRBJ2-3	TRBV29-1	TGCAGCGTTGGTCCGGGATTGGGAGATACGCAGTATTTT	CSVGPGLGDTQYF
NA	TRBD2	TRBJ2-1	TRBV28	TGTGCCAGCAGTCCCTTGGGACTAGCGGGAACCTACAATGAGCAGTTCTTC	CASSPLGLAGTYNEQFF
NA	TRBD2	TRBJ2-1	TRBV9	TGTGCCAGCAGCGCGACTAGCGGGGGATACAATGAGCAGTTCTTC	CASSATSGGYNEQFF
NA	NA	TRBJ2-5	TRBV5-1	TGCGCCAGCAGCTTCCAAGAGACCCAGTACTTC	CASSFQETQYF
NA	NA	TRBJ2-3	TRBV5-1	TGCGCCAGCAGCTTGGCATTCGCAGATACGCAGTATTTT	CASSLAFADTQYF
NA	NA	TRBJ2-4	TRBV5-1	TGCGCCAGCAGCCCGGAGGGAGGTACTCGTGCCAAAAACATTCAGTACTTC	CASSPEGGTRAKNIQYF
NA	NA	TRBJ2-3	TRBV9	TGTGCCAGCAGCGTAGTAGCACCCTATACGCAGTATTTT	CASSVVAPYTQYF
NA	NA	TRBJ2-3	TRBV11-2	TGTGCCAGCAGCTTATCCCGCTCTATCTACCGCACAGATACGCAGTATTTT	CASSLSRSIYRTDTQYF
once	NA	TRBJ2-7	TRBV11-2	TGTGCCAGCAGCTACCGGGACTACGAGCAGTACTTC	CASSYRDYEQYF
NA	NA	TRBJ2-3	TRBV10-3	TGTGCCATCCGCGGGAGCACAGATACGCAGTATTTT	CAIRGSTDTQYF
NA	NA	TRBJ2-1	TRBV7-2	TGTGCCAGCAGCTTAGGTCAATCTCCTGGCTACAATGAGCAGTTCTTC	CASSLGQSPGYNEQFF
NA	NA	TRBJ1-2	TRBV4-3	TGCGCCAGCAGCCAAGGGGGCGGCGATGGCTACACCTTC	CASSQGGGDGYTF
NA	TRBD1	TRBJ2-2	TRBV5-6	TGTGCCAGCAGCTTACCGGGACAGGGCACCGGGGAGCTGTTTTTT	CASSLPGQGTGELFF
NA	NA	TRBJ2-5	TRBV6-1	TGTGCCAGCATCCGGTCCCGGGGGGAGACCCAGTACTTC	CASIRSRGETQYF